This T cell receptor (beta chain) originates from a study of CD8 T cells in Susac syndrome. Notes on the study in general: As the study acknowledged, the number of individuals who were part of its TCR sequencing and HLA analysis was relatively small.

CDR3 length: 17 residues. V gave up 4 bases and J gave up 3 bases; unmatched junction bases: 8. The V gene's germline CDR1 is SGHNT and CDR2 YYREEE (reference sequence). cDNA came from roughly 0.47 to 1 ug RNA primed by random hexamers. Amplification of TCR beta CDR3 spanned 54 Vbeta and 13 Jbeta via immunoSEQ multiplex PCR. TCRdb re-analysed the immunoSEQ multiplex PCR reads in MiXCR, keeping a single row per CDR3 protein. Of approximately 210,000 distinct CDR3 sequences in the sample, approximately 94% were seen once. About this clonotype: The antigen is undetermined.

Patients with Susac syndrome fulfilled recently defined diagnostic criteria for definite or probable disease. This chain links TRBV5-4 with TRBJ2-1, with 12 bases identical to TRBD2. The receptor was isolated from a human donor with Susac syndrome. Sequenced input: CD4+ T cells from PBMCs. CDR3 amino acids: CASSQNLAGGYYNEQFF. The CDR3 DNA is TGTGCCAGCAGCCAGAACCTAGCGGGGGGGTACTACAATGAGCAGTTCTTC.